This record looks at one T cell receptor beta chain sequence and its context. Its antigen is still unknown. Germline V gene lookup returns CDR1 SQVTM and CDR2 ANQGSEA. The germline V and J ends were trimmed by 4 bases and 2 bases, with 9 bases remaining between them. The CDR3 extends over 13 amino acids. All patients picked for sequencing had shown, by flow cytometry, an expansion of CD8+CD57+ cells. Severe acquired aplastic anemia was the diagnosis recorded for all patients. The data belong to a study of CD8+CD57+ T cells in acquired aplastic anemia. Overall study context: The study obtained an average of approximately 3 ug of DNA from sorted CD4+ and CD8+ cells. The study's findings and limits: Patients and controls turned out to have roughly 29 CD8+ CDR3 sequences in common.

Investigators profiled TCR beta VDJ and CDR3 from genomic DNA template. TCRdb reprocessed the reads via MiXCR and lists one record per CDR3 protein. Here the sample spans 250,000 to 350,000 distinct CDR3 sequences, 45% to 65% being singletons. The origin of this receptor is a human donor with aplastic anemia. V is TRBV29-1 and J is TRBJ1-5; D is unclear. Material: sorted CD4+, CD8+, or CD8+CD57+ T cells (not recorded which) from PBMCs. The CDR3 region is CSVATDGNQPQHF. For the CDR3, the DNA is TGCAGCGTTGCCACGGACGGCAATCAGCCCCAGCATTTT.